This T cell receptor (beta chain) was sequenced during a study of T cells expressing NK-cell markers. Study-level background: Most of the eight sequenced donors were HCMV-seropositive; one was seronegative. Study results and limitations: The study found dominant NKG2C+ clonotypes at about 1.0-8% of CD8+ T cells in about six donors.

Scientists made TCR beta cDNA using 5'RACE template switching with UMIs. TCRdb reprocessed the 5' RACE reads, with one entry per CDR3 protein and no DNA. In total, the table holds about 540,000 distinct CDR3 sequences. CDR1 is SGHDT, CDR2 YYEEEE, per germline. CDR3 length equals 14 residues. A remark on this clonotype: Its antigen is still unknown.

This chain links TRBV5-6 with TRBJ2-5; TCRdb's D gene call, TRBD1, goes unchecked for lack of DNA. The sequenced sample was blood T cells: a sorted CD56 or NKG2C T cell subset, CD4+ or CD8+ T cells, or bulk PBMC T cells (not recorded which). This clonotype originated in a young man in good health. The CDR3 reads CASRYGGGRKTQYF. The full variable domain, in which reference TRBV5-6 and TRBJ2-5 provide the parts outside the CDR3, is DAGVTQSPTHLIKTRGQQVTLRCSPKSGHDTVSWYQQALGQGPQFIFQYYEEEERQRGNFPDRFSGHQFPNYSSELNVNALLLGDSALYLCASRYGGGRKTQYFGPGTRLLVL.